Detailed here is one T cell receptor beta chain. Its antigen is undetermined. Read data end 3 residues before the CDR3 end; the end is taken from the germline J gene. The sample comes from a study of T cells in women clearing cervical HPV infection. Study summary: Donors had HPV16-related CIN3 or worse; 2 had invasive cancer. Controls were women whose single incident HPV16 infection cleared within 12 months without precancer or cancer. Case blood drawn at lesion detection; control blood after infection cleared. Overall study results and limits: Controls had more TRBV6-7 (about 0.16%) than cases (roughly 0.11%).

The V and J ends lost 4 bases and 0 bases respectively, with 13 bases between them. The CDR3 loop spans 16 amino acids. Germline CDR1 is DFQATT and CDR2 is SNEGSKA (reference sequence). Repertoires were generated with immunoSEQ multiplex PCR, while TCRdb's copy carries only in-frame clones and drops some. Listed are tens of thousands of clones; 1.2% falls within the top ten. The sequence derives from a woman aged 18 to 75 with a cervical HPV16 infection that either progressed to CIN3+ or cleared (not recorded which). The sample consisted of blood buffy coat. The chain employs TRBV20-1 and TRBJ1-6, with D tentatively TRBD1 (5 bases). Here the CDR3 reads CSATDGGSSYNSPLHF. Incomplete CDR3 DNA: TGCAGTGCTACCGACGGGGGTAGCTCCTATAATTCACCC.